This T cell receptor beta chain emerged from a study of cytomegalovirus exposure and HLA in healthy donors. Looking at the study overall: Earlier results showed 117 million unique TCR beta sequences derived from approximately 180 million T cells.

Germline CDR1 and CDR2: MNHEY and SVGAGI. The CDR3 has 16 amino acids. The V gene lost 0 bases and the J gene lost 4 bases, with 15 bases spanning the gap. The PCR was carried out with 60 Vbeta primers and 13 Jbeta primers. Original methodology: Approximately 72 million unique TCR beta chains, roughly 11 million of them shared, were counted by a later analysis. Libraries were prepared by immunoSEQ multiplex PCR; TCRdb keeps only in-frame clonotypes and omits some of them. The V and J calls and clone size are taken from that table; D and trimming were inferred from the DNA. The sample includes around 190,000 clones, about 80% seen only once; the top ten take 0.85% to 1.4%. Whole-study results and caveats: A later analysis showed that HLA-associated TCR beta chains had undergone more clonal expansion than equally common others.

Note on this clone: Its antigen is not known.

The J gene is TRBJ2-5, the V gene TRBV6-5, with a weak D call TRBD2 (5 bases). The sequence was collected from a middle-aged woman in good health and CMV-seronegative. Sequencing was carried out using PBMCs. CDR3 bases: TGTGCCAGCAGTTACTCGAGGGCACGGAATCCAGAGACCCAGTACTTC. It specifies CASSYSRARNPETQYF.